The 21 T cell receptor beta chains below come from one sample, sequenced in a study of T and B cells in COVID-19 patients. Blood genomic DNA input for TRB amplification was roughly 250-550 ng. TRB rearrangements were amplified by multiplex PCR with BIOMED2 TRB-A/B primers. TCRdb re-derived calls from the multiplex PCR reads in MiXCR, one entry per CDR3 protein. The sample includes over 8,000 distinct CDR3 sequences, about 28% of them seen just once. What was sequenced was blood. The origin of the receptors is a human donor who had recovered from COVID-19.

Comments on this clonotype: Possible read error: a much larger clone is one base away. The gene calls are TRBV15 and TRBJ2-5, with D unresolved. Germline CDR1 reads LNHNV; CDR2 reads YYDKDF (reference sequence). The CDR3 totals 14 residues. The V end was cut by 5 bases, the J end by 5 bases, with 15 bases between. The chain's CDR3 is CATSPRPERETQYF. Here the CDR3 DNA reads TGTGCCACCAGCCCTCGACCCGAGAGGGAGACCCAGTACTTC.

This clonotype is medium-sized within its sample. This chain uses TRBV27 with TRBJ2-1, with 12 nucleotides matching TRBD1. V was pared by 4 bases and J by 9 bases, with 7 bases of the junction left unmatched. The germline V gene encodes CDR1 MNHEY and CDR2 SMNVEV (reference sequence). CDR3 length: 15 amino acids. The CDR3 DNA is TGTGCCAGCAGTTCCCGCGGGACAGGGGGCAGTGAGCAGTTCTTC. This codes for CASSSRGTGGSEQFF.

The gene calls are TRBV7-9 and TRBJ2-7, with D possibly TRBD1 on 5 matching bases. From germline, CDR1 is SEHNR and CDR2 FQNEAQ (reference sequence). This CDR3 is built from 14 residues. Deletions cut 0 bases from V and 1 base from J, with 7 bases between. The CDR3 sequence: CASSLAAGSYEQYF. The CDR3 bases are TGTGCCAGCAGCTTAGCGGCAGGGTCCTACGAGCAGTACTTC.

In this sample, this clonotype turned up once. Being one base from a much bigger clone, this may be a read error. The chain links TRBV27 to TRBJ2-7; possibly TRBD1 for D (6 bases). The CDR3 spans 15 residues. Germline CDR1 reads MNHEY; CDR2 reads SMNVEV (reference sequence). In DNA, the CDR3 is TGTGCCAGCAGTTTGATGGCAGGGGTTCCCTACAAGCAGTACTTC. Translation gives CASSLMAGVPYKQYF.

The chain employs TRBV20-1 and TRBJ1-1, with D perhaps matching TRBD1 (5 bases). The germline V gene has CDR1 DFQATT and CDR2 SNEGSKA (reference sequence). The CDR3 is 12 amino acids. V was pared by 3 bases and J by 3 bases, with 8 bases between. CDR3 bases: TGCAGTGCTAGCCAGGGTGACACTGAAGCTTTCTTT. This sequence encodes CSASQGDTEAFF.

Concerning this clonotype itself: A junction end diverges from the germline sequence, so it may reflect a read error. The J gene is TRBJ2-2, the V gene TRBV29-1; maybe TRBD2 (5 bases). Per germline, CDR1 SQVTM and CDR2 ANQGSEA. The CDR3 contains 13 residues. The CDR3 DNA reads as TGCAGCGTTGCCCCAGTAAGAACCGGGGAGCTGTTGTTT. Protein: CSVAPVRTGELLF.

This clonotype was observed a handful of times. The chain combines TRBV10-3 with TRBJ2-2, with D possibly matching TRBD1 (5 bases). The CDR3 extends over 15 amino acids. Germline values: CDR1 ENHRY, CDR2 SYGVKD. V lost 2 bases, J lost 0 bases, and 7 bases lay in between. This chain's CDR3 is CAISEGATNTGELFF. CDR3 sequence (DNA): TGTGCCATCAGTGAGGGGGCCACGAACACCGGGGAGCTGTTTTTT.

This clonotype rates as medium-sized. V is TRBV30 and J is TRBJ2-7; D call uncertain. The V end was cut by 4 bases, the J end by 0 bases, with 10 bases between. CDR3 length: 13 amino acids. Germline CDR1 is GTSNPN and CDR2 is SVGIG (reference sequence). The CDR3 DNA sequence: TGTGCCTGGACGGTGGGTTTCTCCTACGAGCAGTACTTC. Protein sequence: CAWTVGFSYEQYF.

Concerning this clonotype itself: A much larger clone lies one base from this, so it may be a read error. The chain links TRBV19 to TRBJ1-1; unclear D gene. The V end was cut by 6 bases, the J end by 3 bases, with 8 bases between. Germline CDR1 and CDR2: LNHDA and SQIVND (reference sequence). CDR3 length: 12 amino acids. The CDR3 sequence: CASSSMDTEAFF. For the CDR3, the DNA is TGTGCCAGTAGCTCCATGGACACTGAAGCTTTCTTT.

Within the sample, this clonotype is medium-sized (0.01 to 0.1%). The gene calls are TRBV6-5 and TRBJ2-2; 7 bases are a match to TRBD1. J gave up 3 bases and V 6 bases, and 4 bases lay outside the gene matches. The germline V gene has CDR1 MNHEY and CDR2 SVGAGI. This CDR3 contains 14 residues. CDR3 DNA: TGTGCCAGCAGAACCGGGACAGACACCGGGGAGCTGTTTTTT. Translated, it gives CASRTGTDTGELFF.

This clonotype was detected many times. The J gene is TRBJ1-6, the V gene TRBV12-3 or TRBV12-4; possibly TRBD1 for D (5 bases). Trimming removed 8 bases from V and 2 bases from J, with 10 bases in between. The CDR3 has 14 amino acids. CDR3 nucleotides: TGTGCCAGCGGCCCGGACACCTATAATTCACCCCTCCACTTT. Amino acids: CASGPDTYNSPLHF.

This clonotype was seen a few times. The chain combines TRBV18 with TRBJ1-2; the D gene is possibly TRBD1 (6 bases). Germline-derived CDR1 and CDR2 are KGHSH and LQKENI. V was clipped by 3 bases and J by 1 base, with 15 bases between them. CDR3 length: 16 amino acids. CDR3 DNA sequence: TGTGCCAGCTCACCCCTCATAGGACAGCTTAACTATGGCTACACCTTC. Translating it yields CASSPLIGQLNYGYTF.

By sample fraction, this clonotype is medium-sized. The chain uses TRBV30 and TRBJ1-4, with unresolved D. Trimming pared 2 bases from V and 4 bases from J, leaving 11 bases between. Germline V gives CDR1 GTSNPN, CDR2 SVGIG (reference sequence). The CDR3 is 14 residues long. The CDR3, as DNA: TGTGCCTGGAGTCGGGCAGAGTTTAATGAAAAACTGTTTTTT. Its translation is CAWSRAEFNEKLFF.

Sample share makes this clonotype medium-sized. V usage is TRBV19 and J usage is TRBJ2-7; D uncertain. V dropped 1 base and J dropped 6 bases, with 19 bases sitting between them. Per germline, CDR1 LNHDA and CDR2 SQIVND (reference sequence). This CDR3 is built from 16 residues. The CDR3 bases are TGTGCCAGTAGTATAGGGTCTCCGCCGCTTCATAGCGAGCAGTACTTC. Translating it yields CASSIGSPPLHSEQYF.

This clonotype appeared a few times. The genes are TRBV7-2 and TRBJ1-4; TRBD1 aligns across 8 bases. The CDR3 loop spans 15 amino acids. The junction had 1 base not matched to a gene; V was cut back by 3 bases and J by 1 base. Germline loops: CDR1 SGHTA, CDR2 FQGNSA. The CDR3: CASSFTGGTNEKLFF. CDR3 bases: TGTGCCAGCAGCTTTACAGGGGGAACTAATGAAAAACTGTTTTTT. The full variable domain, its missing parts supplied by reference TRBV7-2 and TRBJ1-4, is GAGVSQSPSNKVTEKGKDVELRCDPISGHTALYWYRQSLGQGLEFLIYFQGNSAPDKSGLPSDRFSAERTGGSVSTLTIQRTQQEDSAVYLCASSFTGGTNEKLFFGSGTQLSVL.

This clonotype is labeled as medium-sized. The chain couples TRBV19 to TRBJ2-5, with D possibly TRBD1 on 6 matching bases. The CDR3 has 15 residues. V lost 3 bases and J 1 base, leaving 12 bases between the germline ends. The V gene's germline CDR1 is LNHDA and CDR2 SQIVND (reference sequence). CDR3 nucleotides: TGTGCCAGTAGTATTAGAAGGGGGACCCAAGAGACCCAGTACTTC. The encoded protein is CASSIRRGTQETQYF.

Only a few counts were recorded for this clonotype. The CDR3 DNA is TGTGCCAGCAGTTTGTGGGCGGCACCGAAAGCTTTCTTT. As protein: CASSLWAAPKAFF. The V call is TRBV12-3 or TRBV12-4, the J call TRBJ1-1; D is uncertain. The CDR3 is 13 residues long. V was shortened by 3 bases and J by 9 bases, with 14 bases between the two germline ends.

By sample fraction, this clonotype is medium-sized. The chain uses TRBV19 and TRBJ2-7; no clear D. Germline assignment: CDR1 LNHDA and CDR2 SQIVND (reference sequence). The CDR3 covers 14 residues. Trimming pared 0 bases from V and 6 bases from J, leaving 12 bases between. CDR3 in amino acids: CASSIDLTRSEQYF. CDR3 bases: TGTGCCAGTAGTATAGATCTGACCCGAAGCGAGCAGTACTTC.

This clonotype has a handful of counts. This chain links TRBV4-3 with TRBJ2-1, with no clear D. The CDR3 is 14 residues long. V was pared by 4 bases and J by 8 bases, with 15 bases between. From germline, CDR1 is LGHNA and CDR2 YSLEER. The CDR3 is CASSLSPEVDEQFF. The CDR3 DNA reads TGCGCCAGCAGCCTTAGTCCCGAGGTGGATGAGCAGTTCTTC.

In this sample, this clonotype turned up once. V and J are TRBV5-1 and TRBJ2-1; D ambiguous. Germline V gives CDR1 SGHRS, CDR2 YFSETQ. Trimming took off 3 bases at V and 1 base at J, with 14 bases between the two ends. The CDR3 is made up of 16 amino acids. In nucleotides, the CDR3 is TGCGCCAGCAGCTCCTCCTTCGGCAGGTCCTACAATGAGCAGTTCTTC. Translation: CASSSSFGRSYNEQFF.

This clonotype counts as medium-sized. The chain uses TRBV5-6 and TRBJ2-2; D is ambiguous. Germline CDR1 and CDR2: SGHDT and YYEEEE. The CDR3 has 12 residues. Trimming took 3 bases from V and 5 from J, leaving 5 bases between them. The CDR3 nucleotides read TGTGCCAGCAGCTATAAAACCGGGGAGCTGTTTTTT. This codes for CASSYKTGELFF.